The 19 T cell receptor beta chains below were found in one sample sequenced in a study of shared clonotypes between healthy human individuals. TCRdb's copy holds only in-frame clones and misses some; the assay was immunoSEQ multiplex PCR. The sample consists of about 1.1 million clones, roughly 77% of them appearing once. Sequencing was performed on memory CD4+ T cells from PBMCs. Subset of the sample: CD45RA-negative fraction. The source is a man aged 18 to 29 in good health. Some clones in this sample may be carry-over from other donors' samples.

The chain carries TRBV11-2 and TRBJ2-3; TRBD2 aligns across 10 bases. Germline assignment: CDR1 SGHAT and CDR2 FQNNGV. The CDR3 totals 17 residues. V gave up 1 base and J gave up 6 bases; unmatched junction bases: 10. CDR3 loop: CASSLAPSGSLRDTQYF. Written as DNA, the CDR3 is TGTGCCAGCAGCTTAGCACCTAGCGGGAGTCTCCGCGATACGCAGTATTTT.

V gene TRBV6-5 combines with J gene TRBJ2-1; 14 nucleotides line up with TRBD2. There are 13 residues in the CDR3. Germline V CDR1 and CDR2: MNHEY, SVGAGI. J was trimmed by 8 bases and V by 7 bases; bases with no gene match: 1. DNA for the CDR3: TGTGCCAGCAAGACTAGCGGGAGGGATGAGCAGTTCTTC. It codes for CASKTSGRDEQFF.

The chain carries TRBV9 and TRBJ1-4, with D hard to call. Germline V gives CDR1 SGDLS, CDR2 YYNGEE. The CDR3 is 18 residues long. V lost 0 bases and J lost 6, with 21 bases in between. As DNA, the CDR3 is TGTGCCAGCAGCGTAGGGTCTTTTTCGGGAACCCGCGATGAAAAACTGTTTTTT. Amino acids: CASSVGSFSGTRDEKLFF.

The chain is built from TRBV7-6 and TRBJ2-2, with D unclear. CDR1 SGHVS and CDR2 FNYEAQ come from the germline V gene. The CDR3 runs to 11 residues. V was cut by 4 bases and J by 9 bases, with 6 bases left in between. The CDR3 reads CASSSNWELFF. The CDR3 DNA follows: TGTGCCAGCAGCTCAAACTGGGAGCTGTTTTTT.

This chain connects TRBV5-6 to TRBJ2-7; 10 positions match TRBD1. Germline trimming cut 1 base from V and 5 bases from J; bases unmatched to any gene: 6. Germline-derived CDR1 and CDR2 are SGHDT and YYEEEE. CDR3 length: 15 amino acids. The CDR3 loop is CASSLYGQGDHEQYF. The CDR3 nucleotides are TGTGCCAGCAGCTTGTATGGACAGGGGGACCACGAGCAGTACTTC.

This chain joins TRBV2 and TRBJ2-7; no clear D. CDR1 is SNHLY, CDR2 FYNNEI, per germline. Trimming took 0 bases from V and 6 from J, leaving 9 bases between them. CDR3 length equals 13 residues. This CDR3 reads CASSEARLVEQYF. In nucleotides, the CDR3 is TGTGCCAGCAGTGAAGCGCGATTGGTCGAGCAGTACTTC. The entire variable domain, with the rest obtained from reference TRBV2 and TRBJ2-7, is as follows: EPEVTQTPSHQVTQMGQEVILRCVPISNHLYFYWYRQILGQKVEFLVSFYNNEISEKSEIFDDQFSVERPDGSNFTLKIRSTKLEDSAMYFCASSEARLVEQYFGPGTRLTVT.

The chain joins TRBV27 to TRBJ2-3, with unresolved D. CDR1 is MNHEY and CDR2 is SMNVEV in the germline V gene (reference sequence). Trimming left V 2 bases short and J 2 bases short, with 5 bases between. The CDR3 consists of 13 residues. The CDR3 coding sequence is TGTGCCAGCAGTTTACGGTACACAGATACGCAGTATTTT. Amino acids: CASSLRYTDTQYF.

The chain links TRBV28 to TRBJ1-1, with TRBD1 as a possible D gene (5 bases). V dropped 2 bases and J dropped 0 bases, with 13 bases sitting between them. CDR1 and CDR2 (germline): MDHEN, SYDVKM. The CDR3 spans 16 residues. The CDR3 sequence is CASSLLIRDLNTEAFF. CDR3 in DNA: TGTGCCAGCAGTTTACTGATCAGGGACCTGAACACTGAAGCTTTCTTT.

The rearrangement links TRBV18 to TRBJ1-4; perhaps TRBD1 as D (6 bases). The V end lost 3 bases, the J end lost 0 bases, and 8 bases lay between the germline ends. Per germline, CDR1 KGHSH and CDR2 LQKENI. The CDR3 consists of 15 residues. This CDR3 reads CASSPDRTTNEKLFF. CDR3 DNA sequence: TGTGCCAGCTCACCTGACAGGACAACTAATGAAAAACTGTTTTTT.

The V call is TRBV27, the J call TRBJ2-3; D is unclear. V lost 0 bases, J lost 5 bases, and 12 bases lay in between. Per germline, CDR1 MNHEY and CDR2 SMNVEV (reference sequence). This CDR3 region has 15 residues. In nucleotides, the CDR3 is TGTGCCAGCAGTTTATCCCAGGCCACCGAAGATACGCAGTATTTT. It codes for CASSLSQATEDTQYF.

The chain recombines TRBV5-5 with TRBJ2-1; TRBD1 matches at 8 bases. J was trimmed by 0 bases and V by 4 bases; bases with no gene match: 6. There are 16 residues in the CDR3. Looked up from germline, CDR1 is SGHKS and CDR2 is YYEKEE (reference sequence). The CDR3 here is CASSTRGRSSYNEQFF. The CDR3 DNA follows: TGTGCCAGCAGCACCAGGGGGCGAAGCTCCTACAATGAGCAGTTCTTC.

This clone has more than one count but fewer than ten. The gene calls are TRBV28 and TRBJ1-1; D perhaps matches TRBD1 (6 bases). V gave up 8 bases and J gave up 0 bases, with 16 bases separating them. The CDR3 covers 15 residues. Germline CDR1 and CDR2: MDHEN and SYDVKM. DNA of the CDR3: TGTGCCAGCCTCCCGGGACAAACACTGAACACTGAAGCTTTCTTT. Its translation is CASLPGQTLNTEAFF.

V usage is TRBV7-2 and J usage is TRBJ2-1; 15 positions match TRBD2. The trim removed 4 bases at V and 8 bases at J, leaving 12 bases unmatched. This CDR3 has 18 amino acids. From germline, CDR1 is SGHTA and CDR2 FQGNSA. The CDR3 loop reads CASSSPRTSGRGLDEQFF. Here the CDR3 DNA reads TGTGCCAGCAGCTCCCCCCGGACTAGCGGGAGGGGATTGGATGAGCAGTTCTTC.

The rearrangement links TRBV7-2 to TRBJ2-5; D is unclear. Germline-derived CDR1 and CDR2 are SGHTA and FQGNSA. The CDR3 is 15 amino acids. Between the trimmed V and J ends, which lost 1 base and 2 bases, there was a span of 11 bases. Here the CDR3 reads CASSLVYWGQETQYF. The CDR3 region has the DNA TGTGCCAGCAGCTTAGTGTATTGGGGTCAAGAGACCCAGTACTTC. The whole variable domain, filled in from reference TRBV7-2 and TRBJ2-5, reads GAGVSQSPSNKVTEKGKDVELRCDPISGHTALYWYRQSLGQGLEFLIYFQGNSAPDKSGLPSDRFSAERTGGSVSTLTIQRTQQEDSAVYLCASSLVYWGQETQYFGPGTRLLVL.

This clone was observed a single time. The V gene is TRBV11-2, the J gene TRBJ1-1; tentative D call: TRBD1 (6 bases). CDR1 is SGHAT and CDR2 is FQNNGV in the germline V gene. The CDR3 loop spans 14 amino acids. Trimming stripped 0 bases from V and 2 bases from J, with 7 bases between. The CDR3 region has the DNA TGTGCCAGCAGCTTAGAGGGGGGCAACACTGAAGCTTTCTTT. It codes for CASSLEGGNTEAFF.

The chain carries TRBV5-1 and TRBJ2-3; 7 bases match TRBD1. Unmatched junction bases numbered 5, after V lost 1 base and J lost 0 bases. Germline V lookup: CDR1 SGHRS, CDR2 YFSETQ. The CDR3 is 16 amino acids. The CDR3, as DNA: TGCGCCAGCAGCTTGTTGGGACAGCGAAGCACAGATACGCAGTATTTT. Amino acid sequence: CASSLLGQRSTDTQYF.

Points on this clone: The identical CDR3 is also encoded by other nucleotide sequences in the sample. The chain couples TRBV7-3 to TRBJ2-5; 7 nucleotides align to TRBD1. Germline V gene sequence: CDR1 SGHTA, CDR2 FQGTGA. The CDR3 consists of 13 residues. The V segment lost 5 bases and the J segment 3 bases; nucleotides outside the gene matches: 3. CDR3: CASSRDREETQYF. In nucleotides, the CDR3 is TGTGCCAGCAGCAGGGACAGAGAAGAGACCCAGTACTTC.

The chain links TRBV6-1 to TRBJ1-1, with TRBD1 matching over 7 bases. Germline V CDR1 and CDR2: MNHNS, SASEGT. V gave up 2 bases and J gave up 5 bases; unmatched junction bases: 5. This CDR3 spans 14 amino acids. CDR3 coding DNA: TGTGCCAGCAGTGAAAGGGCCAGGGGGACTGAAGCTTTCTTT. Translation: CASSERARGTEAFF.

The gene calls are TRBV7-3 and TRBJ2-3; TRBD2 aligns across 7 bases. Germline loops: CDR1 SGHTA, CDR2 FQGTGA. Trimming at V came to 3 bases and at J to 6 bases, leaving 15 bases not matched to a gene. The CDR3 is 17 amino acids. DNA for the CDR3: TGTGCCAGCAGCTTTGGTGTTGCGGGAGCGGCATTCGATACGCAGTATTTT. Its translation: CASSFGVAGAAFDTQYF.